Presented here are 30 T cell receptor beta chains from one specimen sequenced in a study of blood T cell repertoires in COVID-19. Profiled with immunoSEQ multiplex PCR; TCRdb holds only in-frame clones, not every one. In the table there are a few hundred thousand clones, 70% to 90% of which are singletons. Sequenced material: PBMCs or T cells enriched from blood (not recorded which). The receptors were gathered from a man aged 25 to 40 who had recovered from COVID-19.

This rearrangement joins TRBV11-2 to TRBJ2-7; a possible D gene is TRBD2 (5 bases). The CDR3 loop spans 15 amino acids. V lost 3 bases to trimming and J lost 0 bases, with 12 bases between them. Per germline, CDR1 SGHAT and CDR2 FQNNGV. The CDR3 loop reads CASSLRAVSSYEQYF. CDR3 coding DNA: TGTGCCAGCAGCTTGAGGGCAGTCAGCTCCTACGAGCAGTACTTC.

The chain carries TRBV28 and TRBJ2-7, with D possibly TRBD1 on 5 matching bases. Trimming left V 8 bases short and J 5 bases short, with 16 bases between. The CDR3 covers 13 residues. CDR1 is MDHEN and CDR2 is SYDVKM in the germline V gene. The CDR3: CASERPRVHEQYF. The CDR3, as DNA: TGTGCCAGCGAAAGACCCAGGGTCCACGAGCAGTACTTC.

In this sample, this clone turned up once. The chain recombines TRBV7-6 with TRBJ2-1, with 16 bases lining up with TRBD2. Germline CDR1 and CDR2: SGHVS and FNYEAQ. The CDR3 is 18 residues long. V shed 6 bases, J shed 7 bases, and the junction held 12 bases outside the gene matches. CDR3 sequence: CASRPGLAGGLGKNEQFF. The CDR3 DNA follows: TGTGCCAGCAGGCCGGGACTAGCGGGGGGGCTGGGCAAAAATGAGCAGTTCTTC.

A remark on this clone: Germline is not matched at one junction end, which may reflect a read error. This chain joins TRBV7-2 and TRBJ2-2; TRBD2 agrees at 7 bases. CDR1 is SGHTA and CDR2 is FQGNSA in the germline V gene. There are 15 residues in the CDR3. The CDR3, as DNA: TGTGCCAGCAGCCTAGCGGCCTTGGAGACCGGGGAGCTGTTTTTT. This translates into CASSLAALETGELFF. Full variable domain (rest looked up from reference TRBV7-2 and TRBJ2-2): GAGVSQSPSNKVTEKGKDVELRCDPISGHTALYWYRQSLGQGLEFLIYFQGNSAPDKSGLPSDRFSAERTGGSVSTLTIQRTQQEDSAVYLCASSLAALETGELFFGEGSRLTVL.

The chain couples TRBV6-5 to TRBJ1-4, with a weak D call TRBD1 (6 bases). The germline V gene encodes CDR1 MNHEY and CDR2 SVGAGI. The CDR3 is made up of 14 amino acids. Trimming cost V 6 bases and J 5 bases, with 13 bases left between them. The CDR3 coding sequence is TGTGCCAGCAGACTACAGGGTTTCAATGAAAAACTGTTTTTT. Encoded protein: CASRLQGFNEKLFF.

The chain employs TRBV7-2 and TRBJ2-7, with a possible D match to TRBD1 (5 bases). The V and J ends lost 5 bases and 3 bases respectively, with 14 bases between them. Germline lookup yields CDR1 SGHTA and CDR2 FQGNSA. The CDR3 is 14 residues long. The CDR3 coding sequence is TGTGCCAGCAGCCTGCAGACAGCCTACTACGAGCAGTACTTC. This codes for CASSLQTAYYEQYF.

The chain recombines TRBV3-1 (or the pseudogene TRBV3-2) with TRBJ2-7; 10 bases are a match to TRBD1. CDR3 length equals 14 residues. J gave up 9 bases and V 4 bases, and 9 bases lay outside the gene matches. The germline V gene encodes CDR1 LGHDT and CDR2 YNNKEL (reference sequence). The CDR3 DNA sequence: TGTGCCAGCAGCCCCGGACAGGGGGTCAGTGGGCAGTACTTC. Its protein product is CASSPGQGVSGQYF.

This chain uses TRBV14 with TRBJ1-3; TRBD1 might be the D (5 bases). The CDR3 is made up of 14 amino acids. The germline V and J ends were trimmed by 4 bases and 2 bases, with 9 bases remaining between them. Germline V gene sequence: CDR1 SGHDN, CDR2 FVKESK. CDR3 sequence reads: CASSLPGAGNTIYF. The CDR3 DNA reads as TGTGCCAGCAGCCTGCCGGGGGCTGGAAACACCATATATTTT.

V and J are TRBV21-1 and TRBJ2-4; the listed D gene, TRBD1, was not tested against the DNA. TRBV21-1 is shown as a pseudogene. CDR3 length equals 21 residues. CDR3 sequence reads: CASSPQPPGQGSKKRKNIQYF. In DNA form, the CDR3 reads TGTGCCAGCAGCCCGCAACCGCCGGGACAGGGGAGCAAAAAGCGCAAAAACATTCAGTACTTC.

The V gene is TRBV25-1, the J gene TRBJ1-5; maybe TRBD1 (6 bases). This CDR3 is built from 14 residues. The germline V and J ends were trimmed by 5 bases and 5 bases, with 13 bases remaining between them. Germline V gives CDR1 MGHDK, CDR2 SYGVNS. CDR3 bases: TGTGCCAGCAGTCGGGGGGCGGGAGATCAGCCCCAGCATTTT. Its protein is CASSRGAGDQPQHF. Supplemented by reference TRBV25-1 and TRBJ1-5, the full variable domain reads EADIYQTPRYLVIGTGKKITLECSQTMGHDKMYWYQQDPGMELHLIHYSYGVNSTEKGDLSSESTVSRIRTEHFPLTLESARPSHTSQYLCASSRGAGDQPQHFGDGTRLSIL.

The CDR3 sequence: CASSFRGLQLGELFF. CDR3 nucleotides: TGCGCCAGCAGCTTCCGGGGTCTACAGTTGGGGGAGCTGTTTTTT. The chain combines TRBV5-1 with TRBJ2-2, with a tentative D call TRBD2 (5 bases). Between the trimmed V and J ends, which lost 2 bases and 8 bases, there was a span of 16 bases. The CDR3 loop spans 15 amino acids. Germline V lookup: CDR1 SGHRS, CDR2 YFSETQ. The full variable domain, with the rest looked up from reference TRBV5-1 and TRBJ2-2, is KAGVTQTPRYLIKTRGQQVTLSCSPISGHRSVSWYQQTPGQGLQFLFEYFSETQRNKGNFPGRFSGRQFSNSRSEMNVSTLELGDSALYLCASSFRGLQLGELFFGEGSRLTVL.

CDR3 protein: CASSLRRGEDTGELFF. The CDR3 region has the DNA TGCGCCAGCAGCCTCCGGCGGGGGGAGGACACCGGGGAGCTGTTTTTT. J is TRBJ2-2 and V is TRBV4-1, with TRBD2 matching 8 bases. The CDR3 runs to 16 residues. Germline lookup yields CDR1 MGHRA and CDR2 YSYEKL. With 4 bases clipped from V and 3 bases from J, the junction kept 7 bases outside the gene matches.

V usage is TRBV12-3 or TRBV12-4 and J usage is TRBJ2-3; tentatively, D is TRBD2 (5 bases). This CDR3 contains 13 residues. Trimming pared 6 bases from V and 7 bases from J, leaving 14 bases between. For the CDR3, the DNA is TGTGCCAGCAGCTACAGCGGAAAGAATACGCAGTATTTT. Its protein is CASSYSGKNTQYF.

The CDR3: CSASRIRGLGNEQFF. CDR3 nucleotides: TGCAGTGCTAGTCGAATCAGAGGGTTAGGGAATGAGCAGTTCTTC. The chain couples TRBV20-1 to TRBJ2-1; TRBD2 might be the D (5 bases). V was pared by 3 bases and J by 7 bases, with 19 bases between. The CDR3 length is 15 residues. The germline gives CDR1 DFQATT, CDR2 SNEGSKA (reference sequence).

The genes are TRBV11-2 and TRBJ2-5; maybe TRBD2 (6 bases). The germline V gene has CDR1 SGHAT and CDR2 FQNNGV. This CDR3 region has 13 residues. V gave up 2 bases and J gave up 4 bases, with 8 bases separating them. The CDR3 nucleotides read TGTGCCAGCAGCTTACCCGGGAGAGAGACCCAGTACTTC. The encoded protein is CASSLPGRETQYF.

The CDR3 region has the DNA TGTGCCAGCAGCACCCGAGGACAGGGACCGTCCGAGGCTTTCTTT. It specifies CASSTRGQGPSEAFF. The chain employs TRBV7-9 and TRBJ1-1; 8 bases line up with TRBD1. Trimming removed 5 bases from V and 11 bases from J; junction bases left unmatched: 16. Germline V gene sequence: CDR1 SEHNR, CDR2 FQNEAQ (reference sequence). The CDR3 runs 15 residues. The whole variable domain, filled in from reference TRBV7-9 and TRBJ1-1, reads DTGVSQNPRHKITKRGQNVTFRCDPISEHNRLYWYRQTLGQGPEFLTYFQNEAQLEKSRLLSDRFSAERPKGSFSTLEIQRTEQGDSAMYLCASSTRGQGPSEAFFGQGTRLTVV.

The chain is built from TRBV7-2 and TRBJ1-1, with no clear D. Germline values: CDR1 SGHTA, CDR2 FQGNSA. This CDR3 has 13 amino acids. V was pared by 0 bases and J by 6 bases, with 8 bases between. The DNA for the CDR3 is TGTGCCAGCAGCTTAGCGGCAGAATCTGAAGCTTTCTTT. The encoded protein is CASSLAAESEAFF.

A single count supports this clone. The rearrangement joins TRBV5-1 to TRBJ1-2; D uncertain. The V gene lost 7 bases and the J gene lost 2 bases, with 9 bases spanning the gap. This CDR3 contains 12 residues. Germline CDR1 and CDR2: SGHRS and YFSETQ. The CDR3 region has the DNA TGCGCCAGCTCTGAGGGAAACTATGGCTACACCTTC. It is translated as CASSEGNYGYTF.

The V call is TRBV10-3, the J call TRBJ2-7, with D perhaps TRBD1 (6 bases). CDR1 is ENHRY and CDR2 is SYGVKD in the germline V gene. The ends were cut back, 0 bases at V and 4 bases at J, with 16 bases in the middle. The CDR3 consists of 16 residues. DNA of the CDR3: TGTGCCATCAGTGAGTCAGCAGGGGCGTTAATTTACGAGCAGTACTTC. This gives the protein CAISESAGALIYEQYF.

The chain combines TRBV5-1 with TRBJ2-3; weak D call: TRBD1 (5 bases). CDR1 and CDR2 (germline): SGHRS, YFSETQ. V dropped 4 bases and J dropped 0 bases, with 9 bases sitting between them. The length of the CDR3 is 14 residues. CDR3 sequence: CASSLRQSTDTQYF. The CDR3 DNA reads TGCGCCAGCAGCCTCAGACAGAGCACAGATACGCAGTATTTT.

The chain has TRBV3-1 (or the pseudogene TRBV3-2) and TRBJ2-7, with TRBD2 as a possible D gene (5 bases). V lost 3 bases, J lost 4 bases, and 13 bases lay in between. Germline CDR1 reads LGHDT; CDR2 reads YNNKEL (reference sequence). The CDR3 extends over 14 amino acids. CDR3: CASSQMGPGYEQYF. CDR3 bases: TGTGCCAGCAGCCAGATGGGCCCGGGGTACGAGCAGTACTTC.

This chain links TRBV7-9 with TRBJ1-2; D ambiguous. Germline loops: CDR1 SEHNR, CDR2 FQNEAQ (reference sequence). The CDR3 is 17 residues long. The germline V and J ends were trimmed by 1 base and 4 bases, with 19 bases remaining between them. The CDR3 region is CASSLGPEESSGYGYTF. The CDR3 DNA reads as TGTGCCAGCAGCTTAGGGCCGGAGGAGTCCAGCGGCTATGGCTACACCTTC.

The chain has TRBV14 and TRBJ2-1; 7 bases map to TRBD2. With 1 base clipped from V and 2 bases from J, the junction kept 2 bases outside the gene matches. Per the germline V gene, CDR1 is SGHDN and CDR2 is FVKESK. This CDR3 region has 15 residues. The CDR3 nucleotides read TGTGCCAGCAGCCAAGTGGGGGGGACCTACAATGAGCAGTTCTTC. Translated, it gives CASSQVGGTYNEQFF.

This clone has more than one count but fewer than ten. CDR3 DNA sequence: TGTGCCAGCAGCCTAGGACAGGGGTGGGGAAACACCATATATTTT. Its protein product is CASSLGQGWGNTIYF. The rearrangement joins TRBV11-2 to TRBJ1-3, with 9 bases that match TRBD1. The germline V gene has CDR1 SGHAT and CDR2 FQNNGV. The CDR3 consists of 15 residues. Trimming removed 5 bases from V and 4 bases from J; junction bases left unmatched: 6.

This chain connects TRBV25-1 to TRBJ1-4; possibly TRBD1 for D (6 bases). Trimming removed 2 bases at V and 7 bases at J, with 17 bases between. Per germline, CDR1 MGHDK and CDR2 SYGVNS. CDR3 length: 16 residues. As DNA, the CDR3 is TGTGCCAGCAGTGAACCCGGACAGCTAAGGGGTGAAAAACTGTTTTTT. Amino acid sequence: CASSEPGQLRGEKLFF.

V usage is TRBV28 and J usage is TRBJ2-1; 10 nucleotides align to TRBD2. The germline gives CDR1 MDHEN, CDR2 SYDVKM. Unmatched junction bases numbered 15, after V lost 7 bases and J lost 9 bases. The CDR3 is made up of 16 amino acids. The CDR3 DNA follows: TGTGCCAGCACAGTAGTAAGGTCACTAGCGGGAACTGAGCAGTTCTTC. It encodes CASTVVRSLAGTEQFF.

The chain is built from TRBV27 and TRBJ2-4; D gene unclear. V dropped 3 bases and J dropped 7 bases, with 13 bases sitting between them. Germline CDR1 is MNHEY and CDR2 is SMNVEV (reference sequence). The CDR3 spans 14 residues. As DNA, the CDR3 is TGTGCCAGCAGTTTTCATGGGCAGAGTAACATTCAGTACTTC. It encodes CASSFHGQSNIQYF.

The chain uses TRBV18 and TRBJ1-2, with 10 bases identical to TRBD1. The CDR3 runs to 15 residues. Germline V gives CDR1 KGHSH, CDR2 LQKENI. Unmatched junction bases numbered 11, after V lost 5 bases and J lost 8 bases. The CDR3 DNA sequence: TGTGCCAGCTCAAGTCCGGGACAGGGGATAGGGGGCTACACCTTC. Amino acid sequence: CASSSPGQGIGGYTF.

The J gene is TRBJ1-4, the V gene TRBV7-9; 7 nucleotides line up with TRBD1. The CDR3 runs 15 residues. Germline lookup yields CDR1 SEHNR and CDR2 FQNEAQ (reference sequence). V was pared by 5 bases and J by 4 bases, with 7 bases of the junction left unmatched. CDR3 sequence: CASSLGQVFNEKLFF. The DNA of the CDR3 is TGTGCCAGCAGCCTCGGACAGGTTTTTAATGAAAAACTGTTTTTT.

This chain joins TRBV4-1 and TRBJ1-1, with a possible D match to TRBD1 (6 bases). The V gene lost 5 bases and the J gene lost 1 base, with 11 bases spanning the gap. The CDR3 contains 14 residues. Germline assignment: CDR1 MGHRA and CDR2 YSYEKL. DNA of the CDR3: TGCGCCAGCAGCGCCCGGACAGCGAACACTGAAGCTTTCTTT. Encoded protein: CASSARTANTEAFF.